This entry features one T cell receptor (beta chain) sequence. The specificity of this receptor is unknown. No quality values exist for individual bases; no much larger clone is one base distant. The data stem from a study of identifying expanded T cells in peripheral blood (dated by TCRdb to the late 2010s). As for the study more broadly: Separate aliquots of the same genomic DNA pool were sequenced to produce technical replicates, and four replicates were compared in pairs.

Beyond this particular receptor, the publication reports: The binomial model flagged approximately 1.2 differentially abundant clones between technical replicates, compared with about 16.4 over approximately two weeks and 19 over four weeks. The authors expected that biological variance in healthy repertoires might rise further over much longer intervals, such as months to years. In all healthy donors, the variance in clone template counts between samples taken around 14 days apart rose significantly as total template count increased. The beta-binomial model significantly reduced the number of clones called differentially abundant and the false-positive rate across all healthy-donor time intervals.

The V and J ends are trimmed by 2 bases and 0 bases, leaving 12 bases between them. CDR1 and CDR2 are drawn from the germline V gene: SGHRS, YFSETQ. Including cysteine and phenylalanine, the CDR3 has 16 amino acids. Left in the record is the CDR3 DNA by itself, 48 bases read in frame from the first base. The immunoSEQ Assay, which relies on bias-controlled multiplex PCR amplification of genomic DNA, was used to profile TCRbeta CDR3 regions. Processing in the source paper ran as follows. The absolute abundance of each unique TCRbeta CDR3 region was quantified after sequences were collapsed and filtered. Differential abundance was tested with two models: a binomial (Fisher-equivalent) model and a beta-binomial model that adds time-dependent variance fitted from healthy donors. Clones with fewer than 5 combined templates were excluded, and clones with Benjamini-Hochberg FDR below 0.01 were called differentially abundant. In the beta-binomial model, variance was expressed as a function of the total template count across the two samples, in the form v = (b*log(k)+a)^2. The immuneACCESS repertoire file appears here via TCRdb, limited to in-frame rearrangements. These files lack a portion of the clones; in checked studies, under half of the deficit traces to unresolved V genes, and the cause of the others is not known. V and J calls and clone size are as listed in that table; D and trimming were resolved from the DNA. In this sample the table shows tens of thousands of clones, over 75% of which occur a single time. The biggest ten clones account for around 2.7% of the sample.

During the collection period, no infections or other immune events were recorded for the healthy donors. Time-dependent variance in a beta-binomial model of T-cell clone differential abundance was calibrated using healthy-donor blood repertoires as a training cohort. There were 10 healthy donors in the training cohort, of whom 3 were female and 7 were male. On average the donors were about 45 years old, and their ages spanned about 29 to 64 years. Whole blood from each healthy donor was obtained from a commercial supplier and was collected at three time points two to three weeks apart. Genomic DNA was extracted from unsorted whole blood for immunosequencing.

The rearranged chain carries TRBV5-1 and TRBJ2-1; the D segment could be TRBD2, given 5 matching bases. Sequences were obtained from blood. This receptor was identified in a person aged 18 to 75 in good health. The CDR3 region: CASSFGGSRSYNEQFF. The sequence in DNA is TGCGCCAGCAGCTTTGGCGGGTCCCGCTCCTACAATGAGCAGTTCTTC.